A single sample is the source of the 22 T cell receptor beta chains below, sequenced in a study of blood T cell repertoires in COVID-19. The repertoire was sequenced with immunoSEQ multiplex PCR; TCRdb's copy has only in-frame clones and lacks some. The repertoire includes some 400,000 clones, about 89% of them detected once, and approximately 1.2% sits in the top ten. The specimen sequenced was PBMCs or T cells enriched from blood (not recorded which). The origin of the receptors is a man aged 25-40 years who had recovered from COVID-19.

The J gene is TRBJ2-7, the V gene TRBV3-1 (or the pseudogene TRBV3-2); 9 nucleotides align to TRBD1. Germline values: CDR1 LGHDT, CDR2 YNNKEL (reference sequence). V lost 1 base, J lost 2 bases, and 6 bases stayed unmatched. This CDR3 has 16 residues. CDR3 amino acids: CASSQGRTGDTYEQYF. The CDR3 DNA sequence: TGTGCCAGCAGCCAAGGGAGGACAGGGGACACCTACGAGCAGTACTTC.

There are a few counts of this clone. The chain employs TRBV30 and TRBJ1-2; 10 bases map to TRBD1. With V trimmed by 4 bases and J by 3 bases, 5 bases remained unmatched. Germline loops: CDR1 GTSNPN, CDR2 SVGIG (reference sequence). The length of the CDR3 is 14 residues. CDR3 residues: CAWIWGTGDYGYTF. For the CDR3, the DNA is TGTGCCTGGATTTGGGGGACAGGGGACTATGGCTACACCTTC.

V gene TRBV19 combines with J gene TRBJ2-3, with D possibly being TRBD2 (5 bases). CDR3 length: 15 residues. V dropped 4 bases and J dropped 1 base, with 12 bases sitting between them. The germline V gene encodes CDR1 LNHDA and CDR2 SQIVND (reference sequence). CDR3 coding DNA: TGTGCCAGTAGTACGGCTCGAGGGCGCACAGATACGCAGTATTTT. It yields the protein CASSTARGRTDTQYF.

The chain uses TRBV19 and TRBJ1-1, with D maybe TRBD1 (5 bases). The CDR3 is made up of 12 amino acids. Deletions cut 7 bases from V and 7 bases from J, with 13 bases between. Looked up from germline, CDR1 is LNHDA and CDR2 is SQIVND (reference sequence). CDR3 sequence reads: CASTSGGFEAFF. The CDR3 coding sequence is TGTGCCAGTACCTCCGGGGGGTTTGAAGCTTTCTTT.

The CDR3 sequence: CASSRQGFEGYTF. The DNA of the CDR3 is TGTGCCAGCAGCAGACAGGGTTTTGAGGGCTACACCTTC. The rearrangement links TRBV4-2 to TRBJ1-2; 7 nucleotides match TRBD1. Germline V gives CDR1 LGHNA, CDR2 YNFKEQ. V trimming: 5 bases; J trimming: 8 bases; junction bases outside the gene matches: 8. The CDR3 loop spans 13 amino acids.

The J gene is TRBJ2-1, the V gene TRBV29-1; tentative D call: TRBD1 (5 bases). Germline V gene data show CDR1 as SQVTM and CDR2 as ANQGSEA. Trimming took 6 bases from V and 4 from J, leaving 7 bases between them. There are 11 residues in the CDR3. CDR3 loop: CSVQGYNEQFF. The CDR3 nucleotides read TGCAGCGTGCAGGGTTACAATGAGCAGTTCTTC.

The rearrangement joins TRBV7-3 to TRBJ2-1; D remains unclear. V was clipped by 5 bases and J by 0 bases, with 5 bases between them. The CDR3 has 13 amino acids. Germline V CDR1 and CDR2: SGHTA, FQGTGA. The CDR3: CASSPSSYNEQFF. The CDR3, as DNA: TGTGCCAGCAGCCCCAGCTCCTACAATGAGCAGTTCTTC.

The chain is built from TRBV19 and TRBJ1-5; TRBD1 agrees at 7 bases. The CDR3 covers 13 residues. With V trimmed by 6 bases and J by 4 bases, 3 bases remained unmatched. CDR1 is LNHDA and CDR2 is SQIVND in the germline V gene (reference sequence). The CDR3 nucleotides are TGTGCCAGTAGCGGACAGGTAAATCAGCCCCAGCATTTT. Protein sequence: CASSGQVNQPQHF.

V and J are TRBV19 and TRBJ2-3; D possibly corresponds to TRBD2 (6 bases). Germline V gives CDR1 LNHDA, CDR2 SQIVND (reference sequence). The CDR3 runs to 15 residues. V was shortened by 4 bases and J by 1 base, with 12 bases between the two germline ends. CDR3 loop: CASSTGLRRTDTQYF. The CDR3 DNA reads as TGTGCCAGTAGTACGGGACTGAGACGCACAGATACGCAGTATTTT.

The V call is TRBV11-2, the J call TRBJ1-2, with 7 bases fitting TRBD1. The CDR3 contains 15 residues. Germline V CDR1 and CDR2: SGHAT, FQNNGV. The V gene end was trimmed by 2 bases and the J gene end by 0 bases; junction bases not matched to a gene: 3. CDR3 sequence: CASSLPGQPNYGYTF. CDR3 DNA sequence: TGTGCCAGCAGCTTACCGGGACAGCCTAACTATGGCTACACCTTC. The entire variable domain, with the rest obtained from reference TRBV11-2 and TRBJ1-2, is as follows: EAGVAQSPRYKIIEKRQSVAFWCNPISGHATLYWYQQILGQGPKLLIQFQNNGVVDDSQLPKDRFSAERLKGVDSTLKIQPAKLEDSAVYLCASSLPGQPNYGYTFGSGTRLTVV.

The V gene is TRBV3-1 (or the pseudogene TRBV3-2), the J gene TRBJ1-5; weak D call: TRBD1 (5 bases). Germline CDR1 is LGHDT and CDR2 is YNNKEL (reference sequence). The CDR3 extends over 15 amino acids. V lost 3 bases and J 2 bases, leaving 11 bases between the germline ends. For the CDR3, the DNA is TGTGCCAGCAGCCAGGGGGGGGACCGCAATCAGCCCCAGCATTTT. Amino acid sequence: CASSQGGDRNQPQHF.

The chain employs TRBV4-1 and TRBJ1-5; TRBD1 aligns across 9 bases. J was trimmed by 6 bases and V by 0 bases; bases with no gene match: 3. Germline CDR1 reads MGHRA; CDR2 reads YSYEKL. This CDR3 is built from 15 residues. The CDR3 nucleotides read TGCGCCAGCAGCCAAGAGACAGGGGGAAGTCAGCCCCAGCATTTT. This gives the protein CASSQETGGSQPQHF.

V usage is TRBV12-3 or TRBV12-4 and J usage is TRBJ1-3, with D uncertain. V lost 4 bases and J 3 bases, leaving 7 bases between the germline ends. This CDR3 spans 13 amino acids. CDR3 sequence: CASSSSLGNTIYF. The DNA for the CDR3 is TGTGCCAGCAGTTCGTCTCTTGGAAACACCATATATTTT.

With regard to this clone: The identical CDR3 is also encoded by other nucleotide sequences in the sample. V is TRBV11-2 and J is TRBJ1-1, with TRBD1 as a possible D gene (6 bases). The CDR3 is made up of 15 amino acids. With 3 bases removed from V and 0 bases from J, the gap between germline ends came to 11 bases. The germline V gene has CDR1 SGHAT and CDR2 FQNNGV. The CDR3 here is CASSLGGALNTEAFF. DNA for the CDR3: TGTGCCAGCAGCTTGGGGGGGGCCTTGAACACTGAAGCTTTCTTT.

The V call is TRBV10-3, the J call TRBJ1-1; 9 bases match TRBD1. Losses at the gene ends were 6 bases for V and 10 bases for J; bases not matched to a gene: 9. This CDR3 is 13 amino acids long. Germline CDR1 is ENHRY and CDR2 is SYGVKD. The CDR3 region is CAIRVGQGQVAFF. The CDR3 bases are TGTGCCATCAGAGTGGGACAGGGCCAGGTAGCTTTCTTT.

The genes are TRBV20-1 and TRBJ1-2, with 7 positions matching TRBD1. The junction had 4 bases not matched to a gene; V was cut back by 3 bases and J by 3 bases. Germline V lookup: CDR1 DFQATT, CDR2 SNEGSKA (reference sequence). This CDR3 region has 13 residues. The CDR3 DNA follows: TGCAGTGCTAGTCTAACAGGGGACTATGGCTACACCTTC. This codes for CSASLTGDYGYTF.

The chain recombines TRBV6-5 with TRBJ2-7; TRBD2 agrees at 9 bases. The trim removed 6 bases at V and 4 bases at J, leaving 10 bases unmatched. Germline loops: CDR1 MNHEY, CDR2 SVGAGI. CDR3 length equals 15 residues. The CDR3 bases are TGTGCCAGCAGGTCTCTCCGCGGGGGGGAATACGAGCAGTACTTC. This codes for CASRSLRGGEYEQYF.

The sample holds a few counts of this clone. In nucleotides, the CDR3 is TGCGCCAGCAGCTCGACAGTTAGCTATGGCTACACCTTC. It codes for CASSSTVSYGYTF. The rearrangement links TRBV5-1 to TRBJ1-2; the D gene is possibly TRBD1 (5 bases). The CDR3 has 13 amino acids. Deletions cut 3 bases from V and 4 bases from J, with 10 bases between. Germline V gene sequence: CDR1 SGHRS, CDR2 YFSETQ. Full variable domain (missing parts from reference TRBV5-1 and TRBJ1-2): KAGVTQTPRYLIKTRGQQVTLSCSPISGHRSVSWYQQTPGQGLQFLFEYFSETQRNKGNFPGRFSGRQFSNSRSEMNVSTLELGDSALYLCASSSTVSYGYTFGSGTRLTVV.

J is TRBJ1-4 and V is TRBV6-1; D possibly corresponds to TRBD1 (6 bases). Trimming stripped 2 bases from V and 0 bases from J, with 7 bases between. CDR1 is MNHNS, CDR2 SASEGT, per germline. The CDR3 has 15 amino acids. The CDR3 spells CASSESGATNEKLFF. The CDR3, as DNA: TGTGCCAGCAGTGAATCAGGGGCAACTAATGAAAAACTGTTTTTT.

CDR3 nucleotide sequence: TGTGCCAGCAGCCCGGGTTCCGAAGGAGACACTGAAGCTTTCTTT. It translates to CASSPGSEGDTEAFF. The chain is built from TRBV9 and TRBJ1-1, with no clear D. Germline V lookup: CDR1 SGDLS, CDR2 YYNGEE. This CDR3 has 15 residues. V was clipped by 4 bases and J by 3 bases, with 16 bases between them. Variable domain in full (rest from reference TRBV9 and TRBJ1-1): DSGVTQTPKHLITATGQRVTLRCSPRSGDLSVYWYQQSLDQGLQFLIQYYNGEERAKGNILERFSAQQFPDLHSELNLSSLELGDSALYFCASSPGSEGDTEAFFGQGTRLTVV.

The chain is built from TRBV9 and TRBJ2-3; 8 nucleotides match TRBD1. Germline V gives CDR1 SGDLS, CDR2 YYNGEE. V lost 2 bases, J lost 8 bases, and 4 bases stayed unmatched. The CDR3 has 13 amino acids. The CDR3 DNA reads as TGTGCCAGCAGCGTTACAGGGGGTAGTACGCAGTATTTT. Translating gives CASSVTGGSTQYF.

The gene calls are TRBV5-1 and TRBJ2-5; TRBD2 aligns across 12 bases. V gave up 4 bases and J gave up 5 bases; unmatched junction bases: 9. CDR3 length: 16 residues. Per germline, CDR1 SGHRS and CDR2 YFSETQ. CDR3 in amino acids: CASSLRLAGAGETQYF. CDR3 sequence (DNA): TGCGCCAGCAGCCTACGACTAGCGGGGGCTGGGGAGACCCAGTACTTC.